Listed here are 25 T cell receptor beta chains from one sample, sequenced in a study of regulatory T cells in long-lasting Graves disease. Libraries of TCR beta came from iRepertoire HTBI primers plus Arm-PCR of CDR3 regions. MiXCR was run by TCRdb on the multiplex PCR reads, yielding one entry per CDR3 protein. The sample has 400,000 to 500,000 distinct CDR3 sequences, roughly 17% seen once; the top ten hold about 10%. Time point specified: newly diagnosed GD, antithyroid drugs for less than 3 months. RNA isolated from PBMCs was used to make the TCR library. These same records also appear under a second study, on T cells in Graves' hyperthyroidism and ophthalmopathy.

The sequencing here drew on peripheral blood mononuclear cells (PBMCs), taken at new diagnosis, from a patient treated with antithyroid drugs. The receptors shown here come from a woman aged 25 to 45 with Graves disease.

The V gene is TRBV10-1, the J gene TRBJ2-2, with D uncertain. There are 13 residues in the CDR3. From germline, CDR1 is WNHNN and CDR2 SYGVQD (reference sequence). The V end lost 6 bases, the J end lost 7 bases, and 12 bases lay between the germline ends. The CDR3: CASSPVVGGELFF. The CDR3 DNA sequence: TGCGCCAGCAGCCCGGTGGTTGGCGGGGAGCTGTTTTTT.

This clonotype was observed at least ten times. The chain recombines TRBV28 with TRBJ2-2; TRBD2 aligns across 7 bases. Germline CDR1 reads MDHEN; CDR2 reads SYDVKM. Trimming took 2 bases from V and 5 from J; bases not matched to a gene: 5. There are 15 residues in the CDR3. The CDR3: CASSLAGVTTGELFF. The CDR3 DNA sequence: TGTGCCAGCAGTTTAGCGGGAGTGACAACCGGGGAGCTGTTTTTT.

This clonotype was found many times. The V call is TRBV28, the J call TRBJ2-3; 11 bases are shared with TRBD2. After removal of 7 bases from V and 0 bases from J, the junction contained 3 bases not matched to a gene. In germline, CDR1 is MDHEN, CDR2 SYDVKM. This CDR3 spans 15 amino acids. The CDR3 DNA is TGTGCCAGCAACCCTAGCGGGAGGAGCACAGATACGCAGTATTTT. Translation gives CASNPSGRSTDTQYF.

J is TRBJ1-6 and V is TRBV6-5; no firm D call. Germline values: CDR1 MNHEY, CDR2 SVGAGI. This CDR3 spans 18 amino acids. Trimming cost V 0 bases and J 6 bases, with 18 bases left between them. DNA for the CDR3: TGTGCCAGCAGTTACTCGAGGTGGCGACGTGGGGTTAATTCACCCCTCCACTTT. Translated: CASSYSRWRRGVNSPLHF.

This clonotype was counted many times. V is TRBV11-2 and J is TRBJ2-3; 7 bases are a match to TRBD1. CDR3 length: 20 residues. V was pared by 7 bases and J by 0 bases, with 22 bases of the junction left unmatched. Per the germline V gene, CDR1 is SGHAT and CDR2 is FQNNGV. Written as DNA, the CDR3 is TGTGCCAGCACCCCCAGGCCAGGACAGGATCATTACATTAGCACAGATACGCAGTATTTT. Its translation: CASTPRPGQDHYISTDTQYF.

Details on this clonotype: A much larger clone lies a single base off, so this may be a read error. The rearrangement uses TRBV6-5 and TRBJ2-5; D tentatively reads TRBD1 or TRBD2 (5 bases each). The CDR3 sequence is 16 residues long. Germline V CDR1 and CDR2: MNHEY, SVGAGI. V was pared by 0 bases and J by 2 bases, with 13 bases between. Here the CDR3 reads CASSYSGQGVQETQYF. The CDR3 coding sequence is TGTGCCAGCAGTTACTCGGGGCAGGGAGTGCAAGAGACCCAGTACTTC.

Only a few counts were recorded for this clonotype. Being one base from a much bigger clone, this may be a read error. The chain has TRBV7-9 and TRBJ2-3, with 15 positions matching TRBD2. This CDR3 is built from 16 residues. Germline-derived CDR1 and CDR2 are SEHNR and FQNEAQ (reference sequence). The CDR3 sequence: CASGFGLAGGADTQYF. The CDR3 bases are TGTGCCAGCGGCTTCGGACTAGCGGGAGGGGCAGATACGCAGTATTTT.

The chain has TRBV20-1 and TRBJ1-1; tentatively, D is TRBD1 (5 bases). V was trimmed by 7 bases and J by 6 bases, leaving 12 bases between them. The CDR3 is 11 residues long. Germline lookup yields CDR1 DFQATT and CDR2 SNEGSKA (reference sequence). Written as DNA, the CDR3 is TGCAGTGTCGGACAAGAACCTGAAGCTTTCTTT. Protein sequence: CSVGQEPEAFF.

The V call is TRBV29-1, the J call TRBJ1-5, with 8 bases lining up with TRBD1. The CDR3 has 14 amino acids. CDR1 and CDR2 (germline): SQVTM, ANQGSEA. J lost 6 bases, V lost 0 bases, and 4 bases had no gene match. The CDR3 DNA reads TGCAGCGTTGAAGATGCAGGGGGCGGTCAGCCCCAGCATTTT. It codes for CSVEDAGGGQPQHF.

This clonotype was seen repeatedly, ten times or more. CDR3 DNA: TGTGCCAGCAGCTTTCAGCGGGAGGTGAACGAGCAGTACTTC. Translation gives CASSFQREVNEQYF. The V call is TRBV7-9, the J call TRBJ2-7; 9 bases match TRBD2. Per the germline V gene, CDR1 is SEHNR and CDR2 is FQNEAQ (reference sequence). CDR3 length: 14 amino acids. V was pared by 3 bases and J by 5 bases, with 5 bases of the junction left unmatched. The full variable domain, in which reference TRBV7-9 and TRBJ2-7 provide the parts outside the CDR3, is DTGVSQNPRHKITKRGQNVTFRCDPISEHNRLYWYRQTLGQGPEFLTYFQNEAQLEKSRLLSDRFSAERPKGSFSTLEIQRTEQGDSAMYLCASSFQREVNEQYFGPGTRLTVT.

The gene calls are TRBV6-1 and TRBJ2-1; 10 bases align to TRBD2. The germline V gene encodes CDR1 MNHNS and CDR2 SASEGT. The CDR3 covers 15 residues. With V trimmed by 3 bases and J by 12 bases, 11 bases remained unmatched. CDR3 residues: CASSDLPSGGRGQFF. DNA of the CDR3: TGTGCCAGCAGTGATTTGCCTAGCGGGGGCCGTGGGCAGTTCTTC.

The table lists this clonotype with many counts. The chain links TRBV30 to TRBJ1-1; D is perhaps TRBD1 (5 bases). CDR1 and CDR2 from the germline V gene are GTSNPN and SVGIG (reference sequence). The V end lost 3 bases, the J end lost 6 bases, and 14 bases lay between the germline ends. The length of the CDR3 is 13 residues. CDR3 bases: TGTGCCTGGAGGCTTAGGGGTTCGGCTGAAGCTTTCTTT. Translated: CAWRLRGSAEAFF.

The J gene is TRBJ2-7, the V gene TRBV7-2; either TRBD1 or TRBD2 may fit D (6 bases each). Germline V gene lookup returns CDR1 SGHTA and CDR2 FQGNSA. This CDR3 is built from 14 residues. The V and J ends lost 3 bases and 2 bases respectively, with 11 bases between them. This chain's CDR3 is CASSFGGAPYEQYF. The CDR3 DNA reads TGTGCCAGCAGCTTCGGGGGCGCCCCCTACGAGCAGTACTTC.

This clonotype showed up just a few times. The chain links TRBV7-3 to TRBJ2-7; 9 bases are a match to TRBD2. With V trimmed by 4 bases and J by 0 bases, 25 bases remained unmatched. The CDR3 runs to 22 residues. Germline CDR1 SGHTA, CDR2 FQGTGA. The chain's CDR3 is CASSWRGAGGTPNPPCSYEQYF. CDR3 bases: TGTGCCAGCAGCTGGCGGGGCGCGGGGGGGACACCAAATCCCCCTTGCTCCTACGAGCAGTACTTC.

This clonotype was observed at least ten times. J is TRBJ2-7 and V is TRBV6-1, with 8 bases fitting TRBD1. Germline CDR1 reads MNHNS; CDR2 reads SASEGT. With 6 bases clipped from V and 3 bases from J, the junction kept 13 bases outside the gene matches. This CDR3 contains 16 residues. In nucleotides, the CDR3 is TGTGCCAGCAGCCCGTCCGGGACAGGAAGTTTCTACGAGCAGTACTTC. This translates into CASSPSGTGSFYEQYF.

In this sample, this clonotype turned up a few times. The CDR3 nucleotides are TGTGCCAGCAGTCCCCTGGGGGAGCTGTTTTTT. Its protein product is CASSPLGELFF. This chain uses TRBV28 with TRBJ2-2, with no clear D. Germline V lookup: CDR1 MDHEN, CDR2 SYDVKM. The CDR3 totals 11 residues. Trimming took 5 bases from V and 8 from J, leaving 6 bases between them.

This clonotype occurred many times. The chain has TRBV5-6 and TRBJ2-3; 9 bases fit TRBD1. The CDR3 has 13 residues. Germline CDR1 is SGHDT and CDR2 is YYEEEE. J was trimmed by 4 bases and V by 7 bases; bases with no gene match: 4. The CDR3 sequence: CASLQGASDTQYF. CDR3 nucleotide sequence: TGTGCCAGCCTACAGGGGGCTTCAGATACGCAGTATTTT.

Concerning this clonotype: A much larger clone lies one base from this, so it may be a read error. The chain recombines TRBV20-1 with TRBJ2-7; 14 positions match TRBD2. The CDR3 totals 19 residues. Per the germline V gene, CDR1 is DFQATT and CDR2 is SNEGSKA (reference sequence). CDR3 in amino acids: CSAREGLAGVWDDLYERYF. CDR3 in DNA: TGCAGTGCTAGGGAGGGACTAGCGGGAGTCTGGGATGATTTATACGAGCGGTACTTC.

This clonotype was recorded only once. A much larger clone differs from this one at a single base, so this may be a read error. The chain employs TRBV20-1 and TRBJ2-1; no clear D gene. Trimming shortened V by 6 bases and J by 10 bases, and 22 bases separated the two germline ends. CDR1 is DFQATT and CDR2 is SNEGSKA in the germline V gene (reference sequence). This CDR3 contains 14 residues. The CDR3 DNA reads TGCAGTGCCGCCATTTCCGGTCCCTCCTACGAGCAGTTCTTC. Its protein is CSAAISGPSYEQFF.

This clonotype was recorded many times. The CDR3 region has the DNA TGTGCCAGCAGCTTAGGTAGGGAGTCCAATGAGCAGTTCTTC. Its protein is CASSLGRESNEQFF. The gene calls are TRBV7-2 and TRBJ2-1; tentatively, D is TRBD2 (5 bases). Germline CDR1 SGHTA, CDR2 FQGNSA. V lost 1 base and J 6 bases, leaving 10 bases between the germline ends. The CDR3 consists of 14 residues.

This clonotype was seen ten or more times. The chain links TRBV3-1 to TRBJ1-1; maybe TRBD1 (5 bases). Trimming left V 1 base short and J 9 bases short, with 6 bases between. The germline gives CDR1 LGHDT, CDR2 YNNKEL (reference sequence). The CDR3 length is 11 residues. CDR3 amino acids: CASSQGTKAFF. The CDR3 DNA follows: TGTGCCAGCAGCCAAGGGACAAAAGCTTTCTTT. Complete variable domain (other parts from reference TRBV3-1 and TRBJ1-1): DTAVSQTPKYLVTQMGNDKSIKCEQNLGHDTMYWYKQDSKKFLKIMFSYNNKELIINETVPNRFSPKSPDKAHLNLHINSLELGDSAVYFCASSQGTKAFFGQGTRLTVV.

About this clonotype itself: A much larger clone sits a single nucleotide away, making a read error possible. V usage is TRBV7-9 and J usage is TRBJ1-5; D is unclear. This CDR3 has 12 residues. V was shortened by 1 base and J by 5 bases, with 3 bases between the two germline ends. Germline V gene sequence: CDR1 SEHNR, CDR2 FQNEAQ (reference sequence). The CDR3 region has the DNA TGTGCCAGCAGCTTAGTGCATCAGCCCCAGCATTTT. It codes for CASSLVHQPQHF.

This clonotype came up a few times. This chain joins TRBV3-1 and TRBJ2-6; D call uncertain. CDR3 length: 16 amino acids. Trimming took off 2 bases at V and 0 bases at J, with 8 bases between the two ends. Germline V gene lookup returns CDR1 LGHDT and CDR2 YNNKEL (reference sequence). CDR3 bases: TGTGCCAGCAGCCAATCTTGGAACTCTGGGGCCAACGTCCTGACTTTC. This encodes CASSQSWNSGANVLTF.

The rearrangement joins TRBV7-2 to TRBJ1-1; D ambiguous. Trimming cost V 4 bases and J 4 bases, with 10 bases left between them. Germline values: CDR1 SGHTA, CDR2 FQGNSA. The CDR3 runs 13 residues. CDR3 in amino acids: CASSSLPSTEAFF. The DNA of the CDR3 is TGTGCCAGCAGCTCCCTCCCCAGCACTGAAGCTTTCTTT.

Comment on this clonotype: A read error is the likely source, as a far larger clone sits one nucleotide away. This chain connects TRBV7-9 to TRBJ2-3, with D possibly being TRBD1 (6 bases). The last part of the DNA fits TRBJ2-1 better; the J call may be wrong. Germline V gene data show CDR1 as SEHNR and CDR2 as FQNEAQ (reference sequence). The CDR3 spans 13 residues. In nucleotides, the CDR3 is TGTGCCAGCAGGTCACAGGGTGTCTACGAGCAGTTCTTC. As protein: CASRSQGVYEQFF.